Each of the 23 T cell receptor beta chains below was sequenced from the same sample in a study of vaccination effects on CD4 cells after COVID-19. Data came from immunoSEQ multiplex PCR; TCRdb stores just in-frame clones and leaves some out. The table records around 30,000 clones, 80% of them present only once. Sequencing followed a ViraFEST assay step that expanded antigen-specific CD4+ T cells with viral peptide pools. Subsequent to a culture period of 10 days, CD4+ T cells were isolated. Participants were vaccinated with two doses of either the BNT162b2 or mRNA-1273 vaccine. These receptors have no identified antigens. The material sequenced was CD4+ T cells from PBMCs cultured with SARS-CoV-2 spike peptides, taken after COVID-19 vaccination. These receptors came from a human donor who received a COVID-19 vaccine. Some clones in this sample may be carry-over from other donors' samples.

Comments on this clone: The same CDR3 can be traced to other DNA sequences in this sample. The J gene is TRBJ1-4, the V gene TRBV6-5; 12 nucleotides match TRBD1. V lost 6 bases to trimming and J lost 7 bases; unmatched junction nucleotides: 3. Germline CDR1 MNHEY, CDR2 SVGAGI. This CDR3 contains 14 residues. CDR3 loop: CASSRDRGREKLFF. DNA of the CDR3: TGTGCCAGCAGCCGGGACAGGGGGCGTGAAAAACTGTTTTTT.

The rearrangement uses TRBV18 and TRBJ1-3, with D perhaps TRBD1 (5 bases). CDR3 length: 16 residues. Germline CDR1 is KGHSH and CDR2 is LQKENI. Trimming took off 2 bases at V and 1 base at J, with 12 bases between the two ends. CDR3 bases: TGTGCCAGCTCACCAAAACCGCAGGGATCTGGAAACACCATATATTTT. Translating it yields CASSPKPQGSGNTIYF.

The chain employs TRBV18 and TRBJ2-3; 9 positions agree with TRBD2. V lost 4 bases to trimming and J lost 2 bases; unmatched junction nucleotides: 7. Germline V lookup: CDR1 KGHSH, CDR2 LQKENI. The CDR3 spans 16 residues. CDR3 amino acids: CASSLTSGLITDTQYF. DNA of the CDR3: TGTGCCAGCTCACTGACTAGCGGACTAATCACAGATACGCAGTATTTT.

The V and J genes are TRBV24-1 and TRBJ1-5; D gene unclear. The germline V gene has CDR1 KGHDR and CDR2 SFDVKD. The CDR3 is 14 amino acids. Trimming took off 5 bases at V and 1 base at J, with 8 bases between the two ends. The CDR3 sequence: CATSAGLSNQPQHF. CDR3 DNA: TGTGCCACCAGTGCGGGCTTAAGCAATCAGCCCCAGCATTTT.

The chain links TRBV5-6 to TRBJ1-5, with unresolved D. The CDR3 extends over 13 amino acids. V was cut by 2 bases and J by 4 bases, with 7 bases left in between. Germline CDR1 reads SGHDT; CDR2 reads YYEEEE. CDR3 loop: CASSLGQNQPQHF. CDR3 in DNA: TGTGCCAGCAGCTTAGGCCAGAATCAGCCCCAGCATTTT.

The rearrangement links TRBV5-1 to TRBJ1-4; D is undetermined. Germline assignment: CDR1 SGHRS and CDR2 YFSETQ. This CDR3 has 16 residues. V was cut by 4 bases and J by 5 bases, with 18 bases left in between. The CDR3: CASSDESAAPNEKLFF. In DNA, the CDR3 is TGCGCCAGCAGCGATGAGTCCGCCGCACCGAATGAAAAACTGTTTTTT.

V and J are TRBV7-2 and TRBJ1-6; D unclear. CDR3 length: 14 residues. Germline lookup yields CDR1 SGHTA and CDR2 FQGNSA. Trimming removed 0 bases from V and 5 bases from J, with 5 bases in between. The CDR3 is CASSLAGNNSPLHF. Written as DNA, the CDR3 is TGTGCCAGCAGCTTAGCAGGGAATAATTCACCCCTCCACTTT.

Worth noting for this clone: A read error may produce the germline difference seen at one junction end. J is TRBJ2-1 and V is TRBV7-2, with 7 bases lining up with TRBD1. There are 13 residues in the CDR3. Germline V gives CDR1 SGHTA, CDR2 FQGNSA. The CDR3 loop reads CASSPGQYSEQFF. The CDR3, as DNA: TGTGCCAGCAGCCCGGGACAGTACAGTGAGCAGTTCTTC.

The V call is TRBV7-2, the J call TRBJ2-1; D gene unclear. Germline CDR1 SGHTA, CDR2 FQGNSA. Trimming removed 3 bases from V and 4 bases from J, with 13 bases in between. The CDR3 loop spans 15 amino acids. The CDR3 protein is CASSFLPSDYNEQFF. The CDR3 coding sequence is TGTGCCAGCAGCTTCCTCCCGAGCGATTACAATGAGCAGTTCTTC.

V is TRBV2 and J is TRBJ2-3; 8 bases agree with TRBD1. J gave up 2 bases and V 6 bases, and 10 bases lay outside the gene matches. The CDR3 runs 16 residues. Germline V CDR1 and CDR2: SNHLY, FYNNEI. Here the CDR3 reads CASSALDRGITDTQYF. CDR3 DNA: TGTGCCAGCAGCGCCCTAGACAGGGGAATCACAGATACGCAGTATTTT. The whole variable domain, remainder taken from reference TRBV2 and TRBJ2-3, is EPEVTQTPSHQVTQMGQEVILRCVPISNHLYFYWYRQILGQKVEFLVSFYNNEISEKSEIFDDQFSVERPDGSNFTLKIRSTKLEDSAMYFCASSALDRGITDTQYFGPGTRLTVL.

This clone is deemed medium-sized. The rearrangement links TRBV9 to TRBJ2-3, with 8 nucleotides matching TRBD2. The germline V gene has CDR1 SGDLS and CDR2 YYNGEE. The CDR3 consists of 16 residues. The trim removed 0 bases at V and 6 bases at J, leaving 9 bases unmatched. CDR3 sequence: CASSVEGRGGSDTQYF. The CDR3 bases are TGTGCCAGCAGCGTAGAGGGTCGGGGGGGCTCGGATACGCAGTATTTT.

This clone appeared a single time. The CDR3, as DNA: TGTGCCAGCAGCCGATGGACAGGGGATCAGCCCCAGCATTTT. This gives the protein CASSRWTGDQPQHF. The V call is TRBV3-1 (or the pseudogene TRBV3-2), the J call TRBJ1-5; 9 bases line up with TRBD1. The CDR3 sequence is 14 residues long. Germline V lookup: CDR1 LGHDT, CDR2 YNNKEL (reference sequence). With 4 bases clipped from V and 5 bases from J, the junction kept 3 bases outside the gene matches.

The chain combines TRBV19 with TRBJ1-2; TRBD1 is a possible D gene (6 bases). The V gene's germline CDR1 is LNHDA and CDR2 SQIVND (reference sequence). This CDR3 contains 13 residues. V was cut by 6 bases and J by 3 bases, with 11 bases left in between. Written as DNA, the CDR3 is TGTGCCAGTAGCAGAGGGGGGGACTATGGCTACACCTTC. Protein sequence: CASSRGGDYGYTF. Using reference TRBV19 and TRBJ1-2 for the parts outside the CDR3, the full variable domain is DGGITQSPKYLFRKEGQNVTLSCEQNLNHDAMYWYRQDPGQGLRLIYYSQIVNDFQKGDIAEGYSVSREKKESFPLTVTSAQKNPTAFYLCASSRGGDYGYTFGSGTRLTVV.

The genes are TRBV11-3 and TRBJ2-2; TRBD2 is a possible D gene (6 bases). This CDR3 region has 14 residues. Germline V gives CDR1 SGHNT, CDR2 YENEEA. Trimming cost V 7 bases and J 0 bases, with 9 bases left between them. The CDR3 region has the DNA TGTGCCAGCAAAGCGGGCGCGAACACCGGGGAGCTGTTTTTT. Amino acid sequence: CASKAGANTGELFF.

V is TRBV6-6 and J is TRBJ2-3, with D perhaps assigned TRBD1 or TRBD2 (5 bases each). The germline gives CDR1 MNHNY, CDR2 SVGAGI (reference sequence). Trimming removed 2 bases from V and 1 base from J, with 13 bases in between. The CDR3 is made up of 16 amino acids. The CDR3 spells CASSYGRGHRTDTQYF. CDR3 nucleotides: TGTGCCAGCAGTTACGGTCGGGGCCACCGCACAGATACGCAGTATTTT.

The CDR3 loop reads CATSRGQGISGNTIYF. The CDR3 DNA sequence: TGTGCCACCAGCCGAGGCCAGGGGATCTCTGGAAACACCATATATTTT. The chain employs TRBV15 and TRBJ1-3; possibly TRBD1 for D (6 bases). The germline gives CDR1 LNHNV, CDR2 YYDKDF (reference sequence). Trimming took off 5 bases at V and 0 bases at J, with 14 bases between the two ends. CDR3 length: 16 residues.

J is TRBJ1-5 and V is TRBV6-2 or TRBV6-3; 8 bases are shared with TRBD1. The CDR3 runs 15 residues. Germline CDR1 is MNHEY and CDR2 is SVGEGT. The J segment lost 4 bases and the V segment lost 6 bases, leaving 8 bases of the junction unmatched. The CDR3 DNA is TGTGCCAGCAGCAGCAAGACAGGGGTTAATCAGCCCCAGCATTTT. This encodes CASSSKTGVNQPQHF.

The genes are TRBV7-9 and TRBJ1-2, with D hard to call. This CDR3 is built from 13 residues. Looked up from germline, CDR1 is SEHNR and CDR2 is FQNEAQ (reference sequence). Trimming left V 5 bases short and J 4 bases short, with 11 bases between. CDR3 nucleotide sequence: TGTGCCAGCAGCCAGGACGGCCCCTATGGCTACACCTTC. As protein: CASSQDGPYGYTF.

This chain uses TRBV5-4 with TRBJ2-4, with D possibly matching TRBD1 (6 bases). Between the trimmed V and J ends, which lost 4 bases and 2 bases, there was a span of 10 bases. This CDR3 region has 14 residues. CDR1 and CDR2 (germline): SGHNT, YYREEE (reference sequence). The chain's CDR3 is CASSTDRPKNIQYF. The CDR3 DNA follows: TGTGCCAGCAGCACCGACAGGCCCAAAAACATTCAGTACTTC.

In its sample, this clone was seen a few times. The chain links TRBV6-5 to TRBJ2-7; unclear D gene. V was trimmed by 10 bases and J by 5 bases, leaving 9 bases between them. Germline loops: CDR1 MNHEY, CDR2 SVGAGI. The CDR3 runs 10 residues. This CDR3 is CANPVDEQYV. For the CDR3, the DNA is TGTGCCAACCCCGTGGACGAGCAGTACGTC.

J is TRBJ1-5 and V is TRBV28; TRBD1 matches at 8 bases. Trimming cost V 6 bases and J 2 bases; bases outside gene matches: 3. Germline CDR1 and CDR2: MDHEN and SYDVKM. The CDR3 consists of 14 residues. The CDR3 nucleotides are TGTGCCAGCAGCGACAGGGGCCGCAATCAGCCCCAGCATTTT. Its protein is CASSDRGRNQPQHF.

CDR3 region: CASSDRTGGNTGELFF. CDR3 DNA sequence: TGCGCCAGCAGCGACCGGACAGGGGGCAACACCGGGGAGCTGTTTTTT. V gene TRBV5-1 combines with J gene TRBJ2-2, with 11 bases matching TRBD1. J lost 2 bases, V lost 4 bases, and 4 bases had no gene match. Per the germline V gene, CDR1 is SGHRS and CDR2 is YFSETQ. This CDR3 spans 16 amino acids.

V usage is TRBV5-1 and J usage is TRBJ2-3; TRBD2 matches 11 bases. With V trimmed by 2 bases and J by 3 bases, 2 bases remained unmatched. This CDR3 comprises 15 residues. Germline CDR1 reads SGHRS; CDR2 reads YFSETQ. This CDR3 reads CASSFSGGGTDTQYF. In nucleotides, the CDR3 is TGCGCCAGCAGCTTTAGCGGGGGGGGTACAGATACGCAGTATTTT.